These 13 T cell receptor beta chains originate from one sample sequenced in a study of T cell responses to AZD1222 COVID-19 vaccine. The protocol was immunoSEQ multiplex PCR, while the TCRdb copy is restricted to in-frame clones and leaves out a portion. The table includes some 150,000 clones, around 90% detected once. The starting material was peripheral blood, obtained on day 0 of AZD1222 vaccination. The receptor source for this set is an adult in good health.

V gene TRBV1 combines with J gene TRBJ2-7; no DNA check was done on the table's D call, TRBD2. TRBV1 has pseudogene status. This CDR3 contains 17 residues. CDR3 region: CTSSQPGLAESSYEQYF. The CDR3 DNA reads as TGCACCAGCAGCCAACCGGGACTAGCGGAGTCCTCCTACGAGCAGTACTTC.

This chain joins TRBV10-1 and TRBJ2-5; 10 positions match TRBD2. The V and J ends lost 4 bases and 2 bases, in that order; junction bases with no gene match: 4. Looked up from germline, CDR1 is WNHNN and CDR2 is SYGVQD (reference sequence). CDR3 length: 15 residues. The CDR3: CASSVGLAEQETQYF. The CDR3 bases are TGCGCCAGCAGTGTCGGACTAGCGGAACAAGAGACCCAGTACTTC.

The genes are TRBV5-5 and TRBJ2-7; D gene uncertain. Looked up from germline, CDR1 is SGHKS and CDR2 is YYEKEE (reference sequence). The CDR3 spans 13 residues. V was pared by 2 bases and J by 5 bases, with 11 bases between. The CDR3 sequence is CASSFVPLNEQYF. CDR3 DNA: TGTGCCAGCAGCTTCGTCCCCTTAAACGAGCAGTACTTC. Filled out from reference TRBV5-5 and TRBJ2-7, the complete variable domain reads DAGVTQSPTHLIKTRGQQVTLRCSPISGHKSVSWYQQVLGQGPQFIFQYYEKEERGRGNFPDRFSARQFPNYSSELNVNALLLGDSALYLCASSFVPLNEQYFGPGTRLTVT.

This chain links TRBV9 with TRBJ1-4, with D perhaps TRBD1 (6 bases). The CDR3 is 15 residues long. Between the trimmed V and J ends, which lost 3 bases and 8 bases, there was a span of 17 bases. The germline CDR1 and CDR2 sequences are SGDLS and YYNGEE. The CDR3 nucleotides are TGTGCCAGCAGCGGGGGGAACAGGGCGGAAGAAAAACTGTTTTTT. This codes for CASSGGNRAEEKLFF.

The chain recombines TRBV4-3 with TRBJ2-7, with D tentatively TRBD1 (6 bases). The CDR3 extends over 16 amino acids. Between the trimmed V and J ends, which lost 0 bases and 2 bases, there was a span of 14 bases. Germline V gives CDR1 LGHNA, CDR2 YSLEER. CDR3 sequence reads: CASSQEARGFAYEQYF. The DNA of the CDR3 is TGCGCCAGCAGCCAAGAAGCCAGGGGTTTTGCCTACGAGCAGTACTTC.

The chain employs TRBV19 and TRBJ2-7; D unclear. CDR3 length equals 16 residues. V dropped 4 bases and J dropped 2 bases, with 18 bases sitting between them. CDR1 LNHDA and CDR2 SQIVND come from the germline V gene (reference sequence). CDR3 region: CASSTTKWTSPYEQYF. CDR3 DNA: TGTGCCAGTAGTACCACGAAATGGACGAGCCCCTACGAGCAGTACTTC.

The J gene is TRBJ1-2, the V gene TRBV7-2; no firm D call. From germline, CDR1 is SGHTA and CDR2 FQGNSA. V lost 1 base to trimming and J lost 7 bases, with 4 bases between them. The CDR3 is 11 residues long. The CDR3 coding sequence is TGTGCCAGCAGCTTAGGTGGTGGCTACACCTTC. This gives the protein CASSLGGGYTF.

The chain has TRBV4-3 and TRBJ2-2, with 11 positions matching TRBD2. The CDR3 has 16 residues. Losses at the gene ends were 1 base for V and 5 bases for J; bases not matched to a gene: 3. From germline, CDR1 is LGHNA and CDR2 YSLEER. The CDR3 is CASSQVVAGGTGELFF. The CDR3 DNA reads as TGCGCCAGCAGCCAAGTGGTAGCGGGAGGGACCGGGGAGCTGTTTTTT.

This sequence joins TRBV3-1 (or the pseudogene TRBV3-2) and TRBJ2-1; unclear D gene. Germline CDR1 and CDR2: LGHDT and YNNKEL (reference sequence). The V end was cut by 3 bases, the J end by 1 base, with 7 bases between. The CDR3 is 14 amino acids. CDR3 DNA: TGTGCCAGCAGCCAGACGGCATCCTACAATGAGCAGTTCTTC. It codes for CASSQTASYNEQFF.

The gene calls are TRBV7-9 and TRBJ2-7; D unclear. The V and J ends lost 1 base and 6 bases respectively, with 13 bases between them. CDR3 size: 14 residues. Germline CDR1 SEHNR, CDR2 FQNEAQ (reference sequence). The CDR3 DNA follows: TGTGCCAGCAGCTTAGTTGCAGGTCTAAGCGAGCAGTACTTC. This codes for CASSLVAGLSEQYF.

This clone was seen once. The rearrangement joins TRBV7-7 to TRBJ2-1; 12 bases match TRBD2. Looked up from germline, CDR1 is SSHAT and CDR2 is FNYEAQ (reference sequence). CDR3 length: 15 amino acids. With 4 bases clipped from V and 6 bases from J, the junction kept 4 bases outside the gene matches. The CDR3 DNA reads as TGTGCCAGCAGCTCAGGACTAGCGGGACTCAATGAGCAGTTCTTC. The encoded protein is CASSSGLAGLNEQFF.

This clone was picked up a small number of times. The rearrangement uses TRBV19 and TRBJ2-7, with 7 bases lining up with TRBD2. The V and J ends lost 2 bases and 2 bases, in that order; junction bases with no gene match: 12. The CDR3 sequence is 17 residues long. Germline values: CDR1 LNHDA, CDR2 SQIVND (reference sequence). The CDR3 loop is CASSILFSSGGAYEQYF. DNA for the CDR3: TGTGCCAGTAGTATACTCTTTTCTAGCGGAGGGGCCTACGAGCAGTACTTC. The variable domain in full, completed from reference TRBV19 and TRBJ2-7, reads DGGITQSPKYLFRKEGQNVTLSCEQNLNHDAMYWYRQDPGQGLRLIYYSQIVNDFQKGDIAEGYSVSREKKESFPLTVTSAQKNPTAFYLCASSILFSSGGAYEQYFGPGTRLTVT.

Only a few counts were recorded for this clone. The chain carries TRBV19 and TRBJ2-3, with TRBD2 matching over 7 bases. V trimming: 5 bases; J trimming: 3 bases; junction bases outside the gene matches: 5. This CDR3 comprises 14 residues. The germline CDR1 and CDR2 sequences are LNHDA and SQIVND (reference sequence). For the CDR3, the DNA is TGTGCCAGTAGTTCGGTGGGGGGGACAGATACGCAGTATTTT. This gives the protein CASSSVGGTDTQYF.